The 3 T cell receptor beta chains in this list originate from one sample, sequenced in a study of T-cell reconstitution after alpha-beta-depleted transplantation in children (dated by TCRdb to about 2016). The library relied on PCR. TCRdb lists the instrument as Illumina HiSeq 2500. TCR libraries were prepared with molecular barcoding, using unique molecular identifiers to normalize TCRbeta repertoire quantification. TCRdb cleaned the public reads at Q25 with fastp, built clones with MiXCR and kept in-frame beta chains. CDR3 protein sequences are deduplicated, and each keeps its most common genes and DNA. For this sample the table gives 400,000 to 550,000 distinct CDR3 sequences, of which about 10% were detected only once. The biggest ten clones account for just over 2% of the sample. Reading the label with the study, this specimen's treatment or condition is: allogeneic hematopoietic cell transplantation with graft depleted of TCRalphabeta T cells and CD19 B cells.

Specimen: PBMCs, collected before TCRalphabeta/CD19-depleted stem cell transplant. These receptors came from a child aged 2 to 9 with inherited bone marrow failure, due to receive a stem cell transplant.

This clonotype came up a few times. The chain combines TRBV20-1 with TRBJ2-5, with D maybe TRBD2 (6 bases). Trimming pared 1 base from V and 5 bases from J, leaving 17 bases between. The CDR3 spans 15 residues. CDR1 and CDR2 (germline): DFQATT, SNEGSKA (reference sequence). CDR3 residues: CSARGRGGPGETQYF. CDR3 bases: TGCAGTGCTAGAGGGCGAGGAGGGCCTGGGGAGACCCAGTACTTC.

This clonotype was seen repeatedly, ten times or more. This chain links TRBV15 with TRBJ1-2, with D maybe TRBD1 (5 bases). Per germline, CDR1 LNHNV and CDR2 YYDKDF (reference sequence). Trimming shortened V by 7 bases and J by 0 bases, and 9 bases separated the two germline ends. CDR3 size: 13 residues. CDR3 loop: CATTGTANYGYTF. The DNA for the CDR3 is TGTGCCACCACAGGGACCGCTAACTATGGCTACACCTTC.

The J gene is TRBJ1-5, the V gene TRBV5-6; no firm D call. Germline CDR1 SGHDT, CDR2 YYEEEE. This CDR3 contains 14 residues. Trimming took off 1 base at V and 4 bases at J, with 9 bases between the two ends. The CDR3 DNA is TGTGCCAGCAGCTTGAGGGCAGGAAATCAGCCCCAGCATTTT. Translating gives CASSLRAGNQPQHF.